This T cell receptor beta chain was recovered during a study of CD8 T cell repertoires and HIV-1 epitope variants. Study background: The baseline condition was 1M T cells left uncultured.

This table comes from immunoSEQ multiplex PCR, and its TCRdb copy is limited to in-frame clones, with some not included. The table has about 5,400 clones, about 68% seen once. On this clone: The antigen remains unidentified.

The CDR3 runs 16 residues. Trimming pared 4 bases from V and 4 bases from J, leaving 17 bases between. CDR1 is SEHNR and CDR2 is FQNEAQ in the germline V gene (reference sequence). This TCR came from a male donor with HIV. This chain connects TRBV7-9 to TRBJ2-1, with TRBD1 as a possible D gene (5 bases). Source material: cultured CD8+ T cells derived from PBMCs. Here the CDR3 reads CASSSSTGKDYNEQFF. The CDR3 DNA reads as TGTGCCAGCAGCTCATCTACAGGCAAAGATTACAATGAGCAGTTCTTC.